The subject of this entry is one TCR beta chain. These data come from a study of blood T cell repertoires in COVID-19. Background on the study: Sites across the United States, Italy and Spain contributed samples from acute and convalescent COVID-19. The cDNA or gDNA used as material had been derived from T cells, B-cell-depleted T cells, or PBMCs.

Per the original methods: Amplifying reference gene primers gave estimates of nucleated cell counts. Assay: immunoSEQ multiplex PCR; the TCRdb copy retains only in-frame clones and omits some. V and J calls and clone size are as listed in that table; D and trimming were resolved from the DNA. The table lists 15,000 to 20,000 clones, approximately 80% of them singletons. The length of the CDR3 is 15 residues. Trimming took 6 bases from V and 0 from J; bases not matched to a gene: 4. Germline loops: CDR1 LNHDA, CDR2 SQIVND (reference sequence). Sequenced material: peripheral blood. The origin of this receptor is a human donor in a cohort sampled during active COVID-19. This chain uses TRBV19 with TRBJ1-4; 7 bases align to TRBD1. CDR3 protein: CASRPGQSTNEKLFF. In DNA form, the CDR3 reads TGTGCCAGTAGACCGGGACAGTCAACTAATGAAAAACTGTTTTTT.